This T cell receptor (beta chain) was sequenced for a study of T cell responses to AZD1222 COVID-19 vaccine. Study observations and caveats: Spike-specific TCR breadth and depth grew following two AZD1222 doses. Spike as a whole was targeted by vaccine-associated CD4 TCRs, dominant at 160-218 and 743-854. Just a handful of AZD1222 recipients were seropositive at baseline. Donors in the cohort were predominantly white British and more often female, and clonal diversity was possibly underestimated.

A word on this clone: Its antigen is unknown.

Assay: immunoSEQ multiplex PCR; the TCRdb copy retains only in-frame clones and omits some. The table includes 85,000 to 90,000 clones, around nine tenths detected once. In germline, CDR1 is MNHEY, CDR2 SVGEGT. This CDR3 spans 12 amino acids. The ends were cut back, 2 bases at V and 6 bases at J, with 5 bases in the middle. This chain joins TRBV6-2 or TRBV6-3 and TRBJ1-5, with D hard to call. The material sequenced was peripheral blood, taken on day 0 of MenACWY control vaccination. The receptor was derived from an adult in good health. CDR3 DNA: TGTGCCAGCAGTTACGGAAGTCAGCCCCAGCATTTT. Residues: CASSYGSQPQHF.